Detailed here is one T cell receptor (beta chain). What antigen it recognizes has not been identified. Base qualities were left out, and no much larger clone turns up one base away. This sample is part of a study of beta chain features in type 1 diabetes (dated by TCRdb to between 2018 and 2020). Broadly, across the study: No differences in mean age, gender distribution, total cell number or subset yield were found between patients and healthy donors. Regulatory and stem cell-like memory subsets were obtained from only 8 patients and about eight healthy donors, while naive and central memory subsets were obtained from all 28 donors. Across all samples, some 110,000,000 sorted cells were examined, and cell number per subset correlated strongly with RNA yield. The study compared the TCRB repertoires of sorted circulating CD4+ T cell subsets in recently diagnosed type 1 diabetes patients with those in matched healthy donors. What the work shows at the level of the full study, not this receptor alone: Type 1 diabetes patients showed a moderate but significant shortening of TCRB CDR3 length in all four CD4+ subsets. Sequencing cDNA rather than genomic DNA could over-represent highly expressing activated cells, although activation and CD3 levels did not differ between groups. The naive, central memory and regulatory TCRB repertoires appeared to resemble one another more closely among patients than among healthy donors. PCR may preferentially amplify shorter templates, but because patient and control samples were amplified and corrected together, any resulting skew would affect both groups equally. At VDJ recombination sites, type 1 diabetes patients had fewer insertions and more deleted nucleotides, which implies abnormalities in thymic rearrangement. Because the HLA sub-analyses included only small numbers of individuals, any influence of HLA type on TCRB rearrangement was left unresolved.

The junction shows trimming of 1 base on V and 3 bases on J, plus 9 bases between the germline ends. Counted from cysteine to phenylalanine, this CDR3 has 14 amino acids. This entry keeps only the CDR3 DNA: 42 bases, framed from base 1. The germline V gene encodes CDR1 KGHSH and CDR2 LQKENI. The entire isolated RNA was reverse transcribed using the High Capacity cDNA Reverse Transcription Kit, and thus expressed TCRB transcripts were sequenced. Deep immunoSEQ sequencing was performed on naive, central memory and regulatory T cell samples, with an average of about 3.57 million total reads per sample. After sorted cells were lysed in RLT buffer, RNA was extracted with DNase-treated RNeasy Micro or Mini kits, with the choice depending on cell number. Each cell subset was processed separately to prevent cross-contamination, with patient and healthy donor samples processed together. Using the immunoSEQ multiplex PCR, TCRB sequences were amplified from cDNA into 87-bp fragments spanning the CDR3 region. Sequencing of the amplicons was performed on the Illumina HiSeq platform. For the original study's pipeline: PCR bias was computationally corrected using synthetic template baselines, reads within Hamming distance 2 were collapsed, and singletons that could not be merged were discarded. Reads were aligned against IMGT so that V, D and J genes, CDR3 length and insertions or deletions at six rearrangement sites could be assigned. Within each subset, clonotype counts were normalized to sorted cell number, and only after that were true diversity and Gini coefficients computed with the tcR R package. Repertoire sharing was quantified using the overlap coefficient calculated on TCRB nucleotide sequences. As a proxy for the pre-selection repertoire, out-of-frame TCRB sequences from naive cells were analyzed. The table was pulled from immuneACCESS by TCRdb, which kept in-frame rearrangements only. Such tables lose some clones; where checked, under half of the loss comes from unresolved V genes, and the rest has no known cause. V and J calls and clone size come straight from that table; D and trimming were deduced from the DNA. For this sample there are about 620,000 clones; about 16% appear just once. Approximately 0.087% of the sample is in the top ten clones.

Each donor gave one peripheral blood draw, averaging roughly 120 mL, which was collected into heparinised tubes. Using a panel that included CD45RO, CCR7, CD25, CD127, CD95 and CD27, naive, central memory, regulatory and stem cell-like memory CD4+ T cells were sorted on a BD FACSAria II. All sorted populations exceeded 98% purity. PBMCs were isolated immediately by Lymphoprep density gradient centrifugation and stained directly without culture. To minimize batch effects, samples were stained and sorted in pairs, one healthy donor with one patient per experiment. The rearrangement joined TRBV18 to TRBJ1-1; a confident D gene designation cannot be given. The source material was naive CD4+ T cells from blood. This sample's cell subset or site label indicates: true naive CD4+ T cells. This sequence originates from a man younger than 35 in good health. The CDR3 here reads CASSPLSRYTEAFF. The DNA sequence reads TGTGCCAGCTCACCACTAAGCAGGTACACTGAAGCTTTCTTT.